A selection of T cell receptor beta chains follows, all from one sample in a study of cytomegalovirus exposure and HLA in healthy donors. Clones were read by immunoSEQ multiplex PCR, and TCRdb kept only the in-frame ones, dropping some. In total, the table holds tens of thousands of clones. Sequenced sample: PBMCs. Receptors originate from a woman aged 25 to 45 in good health and CMV-seropositive. Each CDR3 is given with its conserved first and last residue. D genes are given only for firm matches. Where a row states a size, it is once, few, many or the class of an expanded clone; other rows omit it.

-	TRBV9	TRBJ1-2	-	CASSRDLLVGYTF	TGTGCCAGCAGCCGGGATCTTCTAGTTGGCTACACCTTC
-	TRBV6-1	TRBJ1-4	TRBD1	CASSRPGQGEKLFF	TGTGCCAGCAGTAGACCGGGACAGGGTGAAAAACTGTTTTTT
-	TRBV5-1	TRBJ2-7	TRBD1	CASSPPGQGSSEQYF	TGCGCCAGCAGCCCACCGGGACAGGGGTCATCCGAGCAGTACTTC
-	TRBV19	TRBJ1-5	-	CASTDQQGRQPQHF	TGTGCCAGTACCGATCAACAGGGAAGGCAGCCCCAGCATTTT
-	TRBV7-9	TRBJ1-4	-	CASSPIAGGYVEKLFF	TGTGCCAGCAGCCCTATTGCGGGGGGTTATGTTGAAAAACTGTTTTTT
-	TRBV13	TRBJ2-5	TRBD1	CASSLGTGQETQYF	TGTGCCAGCAGCTTAGGGACAGGGCAAGAGACCCAGTACTTC
-	TRBV4-1	TRBJ2-1	TRBD2	CASSQEPSGAHNEQFF	TGCGCCAGCAGCCAAGAACCTAGCGGAGCCCACAATGAGCAGTTCTTC
-	TRBV6-6	TRBJ2-7	TRBD1	CASSGKDRGVYEQYF	TGTGCCAGCAGCGGGAAGGACAGGGGTGTCTACGAGCAGTACTTC
-	TRBV4-1	TRBJ1-1	-	CASSQTGFNTEAFF	TGCGCCAGCAGCCAAACGGGGTTCAACACTGAAGCTTTCTTT
-	TRBV6-1	TRBJ2-5	-	CASKKGPLTQYF	TGTGCCAGCAAAAAGGGGCCCTTGACCCAGTACTTC
-	TRBV28	TRBJ2-5	-	CASSFPREQETQYF	TGTGCCAGCAGTTTTCCTCGCGAGCAAGAGACCCAGTACTTC
-	TRBV29-1	TRBJ2-1	TRBD2	CSSGLDSYNEQFF	TGCAGCTCCGGACTAGACTCCTACAATGAGCAGTTCTTC
-	TRBV5-6	TRBJ2-7	-	CASSLPSREQYF	TGTGCCAGCAGCTTGCCGTCCCGCGAGCAGTACTTC
-	TRBV6-1	TRBJ2-7	-	CARIIGGSYEQYF	TGTGCCAGGATCATCGGGGGCTCCTACGAGCAGTACTTC
-	TRBV30	TRBJ2-7	-	CAWSGGPYEQYF	TGTGCCTGGAGTGGGGGGCCCTACGAGCAGTACTTC
-	TRBV7-9	TRBJ2-7	-	CASSPRERYEQYF	TGTGCCAGCAGCCCCAGGGAACGCTACGAGCAGTACTTC
-	TRBV19	TRBJ2-7	TRBD1	CASSVQGAGYEQYF	TGTGCCAGTAGTGTACAGGGGGCAGGGTACGAGCAGTACTTC
-	TRBV19	TRBJ1-1	-	CASSIVQENTEAFF	TGTGCCAGTAGTATAGTGCAGGAAAACACTGAAGCTTTCTTT
-	TRBV5-6	TRBJ1-1	-	CASRLYPQGNAEAFF	TGTGCCAGCAGACTGTACCCGCAGGGGAATGCTGAAGCTTTCTTT
-	TRBV28	TRBJ2-5	TRBD1	CASNPGGTGVTETQYF	TGTGCCAGCAACCCCGGAGGGACAGGGGTTACGGAGACCCAGTACTTC
-	TRBV10-3	TRBJ2-5	-	CAISENGGGGETQYF	TGTGCCATCAGTGAAAACGGCGGCGGCGGAGAGACCCAGTACTTC
-	TRBV7-8	TRBJ1-1	-	CASSLARGRNTEAFF	TGTGCCAGCAGCTTAGCGCGGGGAAGGAACACTGAAGCTTTCTTT
-	TRBV30	TRBJ1-1	-	CAWSLTNTEAFF	TGTGCCTGGAGCCTAACGAACACTGAAGCTTTCTTT
-	TRBV19	TRBJ2-2	TRBD2	CASRSGGAGGELFF	TGTGCCAGTAGGAGCGGGGGGGCCGGCGGGGAGCTGTTTTTT
-	TRBV18	TRBJ1-1	-	CASSPGSGSEAFF	TGTGCCAGCTCACCAGGGTCAGGATCTGAAGCTTTCTTT
-	TRBV30	TRBJ1-5	-	CAWSGGDSNQPQHF	TGTGCCTGGAGTGGGGGGGATAGCAATCAGCCCCAGCATTTT
-	TRBV5-6	TRBJ2-1	TRBD2	CASSSAGGAYNEQFF	TGTGCCAGCAGCTCCGCCGGGGGGGCCTACAATGAGCAGTTCTTC
-	TRBV4-1	TRBJ2-5	TRBD2	CASSQVFLAGDVETQYF	TGCGCCAGCAGCCAAGTCTTCCTAGCGGGAGATGTGGAGACCCAGTACTTC
-	TRBV5-1	TRBJ1-1	TRBD1	CASSLGTGNTEAFF	TGCGCCAGCAGCTTGGGGACAGGGAACACTGAAGCTTTCTTT
-	TRBV30	TRBJ2-7	TRBD1	CAWGTGPRDEQYF	TGTGCCTGGGGGACAGGGCCTCGGGACGAGCAGTACTTC
-	TRBV10-1	TRBJ2-2	-	CASSEGGSGNTGELFF	TGCGCCAGCAGTGAGGGGGGGAGCGGGAACACCGGGGAGCTGTTTTTT
-	TRBV5-4	TRBJ2-1	-	CASSSNLDNEQFF	TGTGCCAGCAGCTCCAACCTAGACAATGAGCAGTTCTTC
-	TRBV6-6	TRBJ1-2	TRBD1	CASSPTGLGYTF	TGTGCCAGCAGCCCGACAGGGCTGGGCTACACCTTC
medium-sized	TRBV18	TRBJ1-3	-	CASSPDVGVRNTIYF	TGTGCCAGCTCACCAGACGTAGGGGTTCGTAACACCATATATTTT
-	TRBV9	TRBJ2-7	-	CASGREGVYEQYF	TGTGCCAGCGGGAGAGAGGGGGTCTACGAGCAGTACTTC
-	TRBV9	TRBJ2-5	-	CASSTSRRGETQYF	TGTGCCAGCAGCACCTCCCGGCGGGGAGAGACCCAGTACTTC
-	TRBV5-1	TRBJ2-7	TRBD1	CASSPSDRGRYEQYF	TGCGCCAGCAGCCCCTCTGACAGGGGGCGGTACGAGCAGTACTTC
-	TRBV6-1	TRBJ1-6	TRBD1	CASNLDRDSPLHF	TGTGCCAGCAATTTGGACAGGGACTCACCCCTCCACTTT
-	TRBV9	TRBJ2-7	-	CASSVGGRTYEQYF	TGTGCCAGCAGCGTGGGAGGAAGAACCTACGAGCAGTACTTC
-	TRBV19	TRBJ1-1	-	CASSMSPGGNTEAFF	TGTGCCAGTAGTATGAGTCCGGGGGGGAACACTGAAGCTTTCTTT
-	TRBV29-1	TRBJ2-7	-	CSVRVQSAYEQYF	TGCAGCGTTCGCGTCCAGAGCGCCTACGAGCAGTACTTC
-	TRBV7-3	TRBJ2-1	TRBD1	CASSFDRAVYNEQFF	TGTGCCAGCAGTTTCGACAGGGCCGTTTACAATGAGCAGTTCTTC
-	TRBV6-6	TRBJ2-7	-	CASSLGEAYEQYF	TGTGCCAGCAGTTTGGGGGAGGCCTACGAGCAGTACTTC
-	TRBV6-1	TRBJ2-2	-	CASSATGTGELFF	TGTGCCAGCAGTGCAACAGGTACCGGGGAGCTGTTTTTT
-	TRBV29-1	TRBJ1-2	TRBD1	CSVATGLYGYTF	TGCAGCGTTGCGACAGGGCTATATGGCTACACCTTC
-	TRBV5-8	TRBJ2-3	TRBD2	CASSFGLDNTDTQYF	TGTGCCAGCAGCTTCGGACTAGATAACACAGATACGCAGTATTTT
-	TRBV27	TRBJ2-7	-	CASSPEDISYEQYF	TGTGCCAGCAGTCCCGAAGACATCTCCTACGAGCAGTACTTC
-	TRBV15	TRBJ2-6	-	CATSDATGSGANVLTF	TGTGCCACCAGCGACGCGACGGGCTCTGGGGCCAACGTCCTGACTTTC
-	TRBV12-5	TRBJ1-3	-	CASGGGGAGNTIYF	TGTGCTAGTGGGGGAGGGGGTGCCGGAAACACCATATATTTT
-	TRBV7-2	TRBJ2-3	-	CASSLNAGSSTDTQYF	TGTGCCAGCAGCTTAAACGCGGGCTCTAGCACAGATACGCAGTATTTT
-	TRBV9	TRBJ2-3	-	CASSESTGENTQYF	TGTGCCAGCAGCGAGAGTACGGGGGAGAATACGCAGTATTTT